This T cell receptor (beta chain) came from a study of graft-versus-host responses after intestinal transplantation. Trimming removed 6 bases at V and 2 bases at J, with 9 bases between. CDR1 is LNHDA, CDR2 SQIVND, per germline (reference sequence). The length of the CDR3 is 13 residues. Sequencing was performed with immunoSEQ multiplex PCR; in TCRdb, only in-frame clones are kept and a portion is missing. The sample consists of 55,000 to 80,000 clones, more than 85% of them appearing once. On this clone itself: Its matching antigen is unknown.

This sequence joins TRBV19 and TRBJ2-3; unclear D gene. Specimen: unstimulated CD8+ T cells sorted from spleen or lymph node cells, collected before transplant. The sequence came from a human donor who was the organ donor for an intestinal transplant. CDR3 sequence: CASRRQDTDTQYF. The CDR3 nucleotides are TGTGCCAGTAGGAGGCAAGACACAGATACGCAGTATTTT.